Below, one T cell receptor (beta chain) is given with its context. The antigen is not known. Assay: immunoSEQ multiplex PCR; the TCRdb copy retains only in-frame clones and omits some. Here the sample spans 250,000 to 300,000 clones, around 92% being singletons. This CDR3 is 15 amino acids long. Germline CDR1 reads SGHTA; CDR2 reads FQGNSA. The ends lost 2 bases at V and 8 bases at J; junction bases unmatched: 9. The entry originates in a study of T cell responses to AZD1222 COVID-19 vaccine. Study-wide points: Spike-specific TCR breadth and depth went up after people got two AZD1222 doses. Mapped onto spike, vaccine-associated CD4 TCRs spanned it and were dominant at 160-218 and 743-854. In a largely white British group with more females than males, clonal diversity was possibly underestimated. Just six people given AZD1222 tested seropositive at baseline.

This sequence originates from an adult who received the AZD1222 COVID-19 vaccine. The specimen comprised peripheral blood, sampled 28 days after the second AZD1222 dose. This chain joins TRBV7-2 and TRBJ1-2, with TRBD1 matching 9 bases. CDR3 DNA sequence: TGTGCCAGCAGCTTACGTCCCGGGACAGGGCTCGGCTACACCTTC. Its translation is CASSLRPGTGLGYTF.